This T cell receptor beta chain is drawn from a study of blood T cell repertoires in COVID-19. Overall study context: PBMCs, B-cell-depleted T cells, or T cells provided the cDNA or gDNA that made up the material.

Study processing details: Nucleated cell number was recorded as an estimate derived from reference gene primer amplification. Data came from immunoSEQ multiplex PCR; TCRdb stores just in-frame clones and leaves some out. The D gene and trimming were derived from the DNA, and the V and J assignments and clone size from that table. Seen here are fewer than 200,000 clones, roughly 84% observed once, and the top ten hold 15% to 20%. Germline lookup yields CDR1 SGDLS and CDR2 YYNGEE. This CDR3 contains 14 residues. The ends were cut back, 2 bases at V and 9 bases at J, with 12 bases in the middle. Enrollees, about 18 to 89 years old, lived in about two dozen US areas. Recovered status applied to Cohort 3 donors who had two consecutive negative PCRs. It also applied to those with clearance or with symptom resolution.

Specimen: PBMCs or T cells enriched from blood (not recorded which). The chain uses TRBV9 and TRBJ1-6, with TRBD1 as a possible D gene (5 bases). The origin of this receptor is a man aged 55 to 70 who had recovered from COVID-19. Written as DNA, the CDR3 is TGTGCCAGCAGCGTTGGGGGGAGTTTTTCACCCCTCCACTTT. It yields the protein CASSVGGSFSPLHF.